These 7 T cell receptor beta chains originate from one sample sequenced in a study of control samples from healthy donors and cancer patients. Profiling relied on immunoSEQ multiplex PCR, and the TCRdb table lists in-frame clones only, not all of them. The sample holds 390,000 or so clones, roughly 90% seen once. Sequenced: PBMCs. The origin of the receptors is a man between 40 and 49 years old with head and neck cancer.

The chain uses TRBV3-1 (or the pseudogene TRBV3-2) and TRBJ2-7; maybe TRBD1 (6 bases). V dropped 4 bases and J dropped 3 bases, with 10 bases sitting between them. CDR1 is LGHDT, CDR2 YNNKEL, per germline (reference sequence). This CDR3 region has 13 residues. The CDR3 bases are TGTGCCAGCAGCCCAGGGGACCTCTACGAGCAGTACTTC. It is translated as CASSPGDLYEQYF.

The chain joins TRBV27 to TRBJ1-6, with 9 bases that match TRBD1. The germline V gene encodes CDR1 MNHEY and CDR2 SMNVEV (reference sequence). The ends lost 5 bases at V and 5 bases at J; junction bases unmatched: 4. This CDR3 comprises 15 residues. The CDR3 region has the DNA TGTGCCAGCAGTCCGCGGACAGGGGATAATTCACCCCTCCACTTT. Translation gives CASSPRTGDNSPLHF.

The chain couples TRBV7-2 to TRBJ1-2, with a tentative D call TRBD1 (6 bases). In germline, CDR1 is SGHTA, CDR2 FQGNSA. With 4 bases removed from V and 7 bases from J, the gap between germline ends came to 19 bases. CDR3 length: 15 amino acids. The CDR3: CASSSDLQGWSGYTF. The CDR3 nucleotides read TGTGCCAGCAGCTCAGACCTACAGGGTTGGAGTGGCTACACCTTC.

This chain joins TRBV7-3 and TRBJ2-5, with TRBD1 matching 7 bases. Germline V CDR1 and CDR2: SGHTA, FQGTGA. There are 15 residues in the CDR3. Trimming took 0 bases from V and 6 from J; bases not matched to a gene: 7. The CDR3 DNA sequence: TGTGCCAGCAGCTTAACTGTCGGGACAGACCAGACCCAGTACTTC. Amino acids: CASSLTVGTDQTQYF.

The CDR3 DNA reads TGTGCCAGCAGCCTTACAGGGTTGGAGGAGACCCAGTACTTC. It yields the protein CASSLTGLEETQYF. The chain uses TRBV28 and TRBJ2-5; tentatively, D is TRBD1 (6 bases). CDR3 size: 14 residues. Trimming removed 6 bases at V and 5 bases at J, with 16 bases between. CDR1 MDHEN and CDR2 SYDVKM come from the germline V gene. The full variable domain, in which reference TRBV28 and TRBJ2-5 provide the parts outside the CDR3, is DVKVTQSSRYLVKRTGEKVFLECVQDMDHENMFWYRQDPGLGLRLIYFSYDVKMKEKGDIPEGYSVSREKKERFSLILESASTNQTSMYLCASSLTGLEETQYFGPGTRLLVL.

The CDR3 protein is CANPINPGRTGELFF. In nucleotides, the CDR3 is TGTGCCAATCCGATCAACCCAGGGCGTACCGGGGAGCTGTTTTTT. The V call is TRBV18, the J call TRBJ2-2; possibly TRBD1 for D (5 bases). Germline lookup yields CDR1 KGHSH and CDR2 LQKENI. V gave up 10 bases and J gave up 5 bases, with 20 bases separating them. The CDR3 contains 15 residues.

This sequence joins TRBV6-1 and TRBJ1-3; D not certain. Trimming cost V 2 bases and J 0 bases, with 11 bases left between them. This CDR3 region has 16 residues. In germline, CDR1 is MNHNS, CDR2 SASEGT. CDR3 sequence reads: CASSESTFPSGNTIYF. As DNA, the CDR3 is TGTGCCAGCAGTGAAAGTACGTTTCCCTCTGGAAACACCATATATTTT.